This entry features one T cell receptor (beta chain) sequence. Assay: immunoSEQ multiplex PCR; the TCRdb copy retains only in-frame clones and omits some. The profile shows approximately 100,000 clones, approximately 87% of them singletons. This CDR3 is 13 amino acids long. The germline CDR1 and CDR2 sequences are MNHEY and SVGAGI. Trimming left V 4 bases short and J 7 bases short, with 13 bases between. The sample belongs to a study of control samples from healthy donors and cancer patients. The TCR originated in a woman aged 40-49 years in good health. Input material: blood. V usage is TRBV6-5 and J usage is TRBJ1-2, with D possibly being TRBD1 (5 bases). The CDR3 nucleotides are TGTGCCAGCAGTTTCTTAGTCGGGGGTGGCTACACCTTC. It encodes CASSFLVGGGYTF.